A single sample gave rise to the 10 T cell receptor beta chains below, sequenced in a study of T-cell reconstitution after alpha-beta-depleted transplantation in children (dated by TCRdb to 2016 to 2017). The library came from PCR. This sample was sequenced with an Illumina HiSeq 2500. TCR library preparation used molecular barcoding, with unique molecular identifiers applied to normalize quantification of the TCRbeta repertoire. TCRdb itself trimmed the public reads at Q25 with fastp, ran MiXCR and retained productive beta chains. Identical CDR3 protein sequences are pooled into one entry, listed with their most common genes and DNA. In all, the sample holds approximately 350,000 distinct CDR3 sequences, and about 14% of those were seen once. The ten most abundant clones make up roughly 4.5% of the sample. The source material was PBMCs, sampled from the stem cell graft. These receptor sequences come from a human donor who donated a stem cell graft to a child with Fanconi anemia.

This chain links TRBV20-1 with TRBJ2-3, with D perhaps given as TRBD1 or TRBD2 (6 bases each). The CDR3 is 22 amino acids. Trimming pared 2 bases from V and 0 bases from J, leaving 33 bases between. CDR1 is DFQATT, CDR2 SNEGSKA, per germline (reference sequence). CDR3 coding DNA: TGCAGTGCTAGATCTATGATTGACTATGTGGGCCCGGGGGCCTCTAGCACAGATACGCAGTATTTT. Amino acids: CSARSMIDYVGPGASSTDTQYF.

This chain's CDR3 is CASSEIGGNTQYF. CDR3 coding DNA: TGTGCCAGCAGTGAAATTGGGGGAAATACGCAGTATTTT. This chain connects TRBV6-1 to TRBJ2-3; D is possibly TRBD1 or TRBD2 (5 bases each). V was pared by 2 bases and J by 7 bases, with 10 bases between. This CDR3 is built from 13 residues. CDR1 and CDR2 (germline): MNHNS, SASEGT.

This clonotype was counted between two and nine times. One end of the junction does not line up with germline, which may come from a read error. DNA of the CDR3: TGTGCCAGTAGTATAGAGGGACAGGGGCCTGTTTTT. It is translated as CASSIEGQGPVF. The rearrangement uses TRBV19 and TRBJ1-5, with TRBD1 matching 10 bases. Germline-derived CDR1 and CDR2 are LNHDA and SQIVND (reference sequence). CDR3 length: 12 amino acids.

This clonotype was recorded many times. The genes are TRBV6-2 or TRBV6-3 and TRBJ2-5; D is unclear. Trimming stripped 4 bases from V and 2 bases from J, with 5 bases between. This CDR3 is 12 amino acids long. The germline CDR1 and CDR2 sequences are MNHEY and SVGEGT. DNA of the CDR3: TGTGCCAGCAGTTTACTTCAAGAGACCCAGTACTTC. Its protein product is CASSLLQETQYF.

This clonotype has more than one count but fewer than ten. The chain uses TRBV19 and TRBJ1-1, with D possibly matching TRBD1 (6 bases). Germline values: CDR1 LNHDA, CDR2 SQIVND (reference sequence). V lost 3 bases, J lost 3 bases, and 8 bases lay in between. The CDR3 length is 13 residues. The CDR3 spells CASSIKGDTEAFF. In DNA form, the CDR3 reads TGTGCCAGTAGTATCAAGGGGGACACTGAAGCTTTCTTT.

This chain connects TRBV7-9 to TRBJ2-1; the D is unclear. The CDR3 runs to 14 residues. In germline, CDR1 is SEHNR, CDR2 FQNEAQ (reference sequence). Trimming stripped 1 base from V and 12 bases from J, with 16 bases between. As DNA, the CDR3 is TGTGCCAGCAGCTTAGACTCAGAACCTTTTCCGCAGTTCTTC. Translated: CASSLDSEPFPQFF.

The sample holds many counts of this clonotype. The gene calls are TRBV19 and TRBJ2-5, with 9 bases lining up with TRBD1. This CDR3 region has 16 residues. The V gene's germline CDR1 is LNHDA and CDR2 SQIVND (reference sequence). Trimming removed 5 bases from V and 3 bases from J; junction bases left unmatched: 10. CDR3 region: CASSPVWDRDEETQYF. The CDR3, as DNA: TGTGCCAGTAGTCCAGTCTGGGACAGGGACGAAGAGACCCAGTACTTC.

This clonotype was seen more than once but under ten times. The rearrangement links TRBV5-1 to TRBJ1-5; the D is unclear. The germline CDR1 and CDR2 sequences are SGHRS and YFSETQ. The CDR3 has 15 amino acids. V lost 1 base and J lost 0, with 8 bases in between. CDR3 protein: CASSLNAGSNQPQHF. The CDR3 DNA reads TGCGCCAGCAGCTTGAATGCTGGTAGCAATCAGCCCCAGCATTTT.

This chain links TRBV15 with TRBJ1-2; 9 bases map to TRBD1. V lost 0 bases to trimming and J lost 8 bases; unmatched junction nucleotides: 4. Germline V gives CDR1 LNHNV, CDR2 YYDKDF (reference sequence). There are 14 residues in the CDR3. The CDR3 here is CATSREQGAQGYTF. CDR3 DNA: TGTGCCACCAGCAGAGAACAGGGGGCCCAGGGCTACACCTTC.

The gene calls are TRBV29-1 and TRBJ2-5; TRBD1 or TRBD2 may be the D gene (5 bases each). The germline V gene has CDR1 SQVTM and CDR2 ANQGSEA. V dropped 6 bases and J dropped 4 bases, with 15 bases sitting between them. This CDR3 spans 13 amino acids. Here the CDR3 DNA reads TGCAGCGTCCTGGACGGTGGGGGAGAGACCCAGTACTTC. This codes for CSVLDGGGETQYF.